These T cell receptor beta chains were read from a single sample in a study of identical twins. TCRdb reprocessed the 5' RACE reads with MiXCR, giving one entry per CDR3 protein. The sample includes 410,000 or so distinct CDR3 sequences, roughly 18% of them seen just once. Sequencing input: naive T cells sorted from blood. Receptors originate from a man between 45 and 60 years old in good health. The CDR3 runs from the conserved cysteine through the conserved F or W. D genes are given only for firm matches. Size is omitted from some rows. Given values are once, few, many or a class for expanded clones.

16	TRBJ2-1	TRBV5-1	TRBD2	few	CASRPTSGSSYNEQFF	TGCGCCAGCAGGCCGACTAGCGGGAGCTCCTACAATGAGCAGTTCTTC
17	TRBJ1-2	TRBV3-1	TRBD1	-	CASSQEGRTGGTNGYTF	TGTGCCAGCAGCCAAGAAGGGAGGACAGGGGGTACGAATGGCTACACCTTC
15	TRBJ2-1	TRBV10-2	-	few	CASSGGINLYNEQFF	TGCGCCAGCAGTGGGGGGATAAACCTCTACAATGAGCAGTTCTTC
16	TRBJ2-6	TRBV7-2	-	many	CASSLAVRAGANVLTF	TGTGCCAGCAGCTTAGCCGTCAGGGCCGGGGCCAACGTCCTGACTTTC
12	TRBJ2-3	TRBV10-3	-	many	CAIRTAWDTQYF	TGTGCCATCAGGACTGCTTGGGATACGCAGTATTTT
12	TRBJ1-1	TRBV6-1	-	few	CASSLGRAEAFF	TGTGCCAGCAGCTTGGGGAGGGCTGAAGCTTTCTTT
16	TRBJ2-3	TRBV24-1	TRBD1	many	CATSDSGQGRTDTQYF	TGTGCCACCAGTGACTCCGGACAGGGGAGGACAGATACGCAGTATTTT
13	TRBJ1-6	TRBV29-1	-	many	CSARQDRNSPLHF	TGCAGCGCCCGACAGGATCGGAATTCACCCCTCCACTTT
15	TRBJ2-7	TRBV7-2	-	-	CASSLDRAGPVGQYF	TGTGCCAGCAGCTTAGATAGGGCAGGGCCGGTCGGGCAGTACTTC
12	TRBJ1-5	TRBV20-1	-	few	CSASPSNQPQHF	TGCAGTGCCAGTCCAAGCAATCAGCCCCAGCATTTT
16	TRBJ2-1	TRBV7-2	TRBD1	few	CASSLLGTGVGNEQFF	TGTGCCAGCAGCCTTCTAGGGACAGGGGTTGGTAATGAGCAGTTCTTC
16	TRBJ2-3	TRBV15	TRBD2	-	CATSKQSAGGSDTQYF	TGTGCCACCAGCAAACAATCAGCGGGAGGGTCAGATACGCAGTATTTT
17	TRBJ2-3	TRBV11-2	TRBD1	few	CASSPLGQGARTDTQYF	TGTGCCAGCAGCCCTCTCGGACAGGGGGCCCGGACAGATACGCAGTATTTT
15	TRBJ2-5	TRBV15	-	few	CATSRGGDWLETQYF	TGTGCCACCAGCAGAGGTGGGGACTGGTTAGAGACCCAGTACTTC
14	TRBJ2-7	TRBV12-3/TRBV12-4	-	-	CASSLGQVGYEQYF	TGTGCCAGCAGTTTAGGCCAGGTTGGGTACGAGCAGTACTTC
15	TRBJ1-2	TRBV20-1	TRBD1	-	CSVRQGDLANYGYTF	TGCAGTGTGCGACAGGGCGACCTAGCTAACTATGGCTACACCTTC
16	TRBJ1-1	TRBV6-5	TRBD1	many	CASSYSRRAGGSEAFF	TGTGCCAGCAGTTACTCGAGAAGGGCAGGGGGCAGTGAAGCTTTCTTT
14	TRBJ2-4	TRBV5-1	-	many	CASSSDRSWNIQYF	TGCGCCAGCAGCTCGGACAGATCATGGAACATTCAGTACTTC
14	TRBJ2-3	TRBV20-1	TRBD1	few	CSAPWTGARDTQYF	TGCAGTGCTCCCTGGACAGGGGCTAGAGATACGCAGTATTTT
16	TRBJ2-7	TRBV6-1	TRBD2	-	CASSRLAGATSYEQYF	TGTGCCAGCAGTCGGCTAGCGGGAGCCACCTCCTACGAGCAGTACTTC
16	TRBJ2-1	TRBV7-9	-	few	CASSQRVAGPRDEQFF	TGTGCCAGCAGCCAACGGGTTGCGGGACCGAGGGATGAGCAGTTCTTC
14	TRBJ2-7	TRBV7-9	-	-	CASSQNSEIYEQYF	TGTGCCAGCAGCCAAAACTCCGAAATCTACGAGCAGTACTTC
15	TRBJ2-1	TRBV18	TRBD2	-	CASYPGTSADNEQFF	TGTGCCAGCTACCCCGGGACTAGCGCCGACAATGAGCAGTTCTTC
17	TRBJ2-6	TRBV6-5	TRBD2	-	CASSYFGLDSGANVLTF	TGTGCCAGCAGTTACTTCGGACTAGACTCTGGGGCCAACGTCCTGACTTTC
14	TRBJ1-6	TRBV5-1	-	-	CASSPDKGGSPLHF	TGCGCCAGCAGCCCGGACAAGGGTGGTTCACCCCTCCACTTT
14	TRBJ2-3	TRBV6-1	TRBD1	-	CASTDRSETDTQYF	TGTGCCAGCACGGACAGGTCCGAAACAGATACGCAGTATTTT
14	TRBJ1-5	TRBV29-1	TRBD1	few	CSVSSDRAGQPQHF	TGCAGCGTTAGCTCGGACAGGGCAGGTCAGCCCCAGCATTTT
14	TRBJ2-1	TRBV28	-	few	CASLARGFYNEQFF	TGTGCCAGCCTCGCGAGGGGTTTCTACAATGAGCAGTTCTTC
15	TRBJ2-3	TRBV4-3	-	few	CASSQERVRTDTQYF	TGCGCCAGCAGCCAAGAGAGGGTTCGGACAGATACGCAGTATTTT
18	TRBJ2-1	TRBV4-2	TRBD2	many	CASSQDVTVRGGGGEQFF	TGTGCCAGCAGCCAAGACGTGACGGTTCGGGGCGGGGGGGGTGAGCAGTTCTTC
17	TRBJ2-3	TRBV6-2/TRBV6-3	TRBD1	few	CASSYLDRAQLTDTQYF	TGTGCCAGCAGTTACTTGGACAGGGCCCAACTCACAGATACGCAGTATTTT
15	TRBJ2-5	TRBV7-3	-	-	CASSSSGLRGETQYF	TGTGCCAGCAGCTCTTCGGGACTAAGGGGGGAGACCCAGTACTTC
14	TRBJ2-2	TRBV20-1	TRBD2	few	CSAPFGGGIGELFF	TGCAGTGCCCCTTTCGGGGGGGGTATCGGGGAGCTGTTTTTT
17	TRBJ2-1	TRBV6-5	-	-	CASSYSRDTRGQVEQFF	TGTGCCAGCAGTTACTCCCGGGACACCAGGGGACAAGTCGAGCAGTTCTTC
14	TRBJ1-5	TRBV5-5	-	few	CASSAYSGDQPQHF	TGTGCCAGCAGCGCTTACAGTGGGGATCAGCCCCAGCATTTT
11	TRBJ2-1	TRBV12-3/TRBV12-4	-	many	CASSLRDFGVF	TGTGCCAGCAGTCTAAGGGACTTTGGGGTTTTC
15	TRBJ1-1	TRBV5-1	TRBD1	many	CASSFTGEGNTEAFF	TGCGCCAGCAGCTTTACAGGGGAAGGGAACACTGAAGCTTTCTTT
16	TRBJ2-3	TRBV6-1	-	few	CASSEAQREPTDTQYF	TGTGCCAGCAGTGAAGCGCAACGGGAGCCGACAGATACGCAGTATTTT
14	TRBJ2-3	TRBV5-1	TRBD2	many	CASSLRLAGDTQYF	TGCGCCAGCAGCTTGCGCCTAGCGGGAGATACGCAGTATTTT
16	TRBJ2-3	TRBV7-2	TRBD2	-	CASSLVAGGMSDTQYF	TGTGCCAGCAGCTTAGTGGCGGGAGGAATGTCGGATACGCAGTATTTT
15	TRBJ2-7	TRBV28	-	-	CASSPRRTASYEQYF	TGTGCCAGCAGTCCGCGTCGGACGGCCTCCTACGAGCAGTACTTC